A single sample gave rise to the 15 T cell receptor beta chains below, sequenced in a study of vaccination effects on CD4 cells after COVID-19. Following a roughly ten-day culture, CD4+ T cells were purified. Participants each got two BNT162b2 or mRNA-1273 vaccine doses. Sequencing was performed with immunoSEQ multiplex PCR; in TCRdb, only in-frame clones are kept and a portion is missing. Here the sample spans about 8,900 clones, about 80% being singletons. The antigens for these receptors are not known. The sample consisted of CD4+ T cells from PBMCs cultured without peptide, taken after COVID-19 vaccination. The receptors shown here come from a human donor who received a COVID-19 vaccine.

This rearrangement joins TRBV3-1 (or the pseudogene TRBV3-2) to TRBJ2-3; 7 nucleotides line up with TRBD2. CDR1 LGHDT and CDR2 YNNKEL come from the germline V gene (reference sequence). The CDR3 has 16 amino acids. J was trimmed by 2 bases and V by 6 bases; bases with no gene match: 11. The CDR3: CASSLRGDGSTDTQYF. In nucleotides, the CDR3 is TGTGCCAGCAGTCTACGGGGGGACGGCTCCACAGATACGCAGTATTTT.

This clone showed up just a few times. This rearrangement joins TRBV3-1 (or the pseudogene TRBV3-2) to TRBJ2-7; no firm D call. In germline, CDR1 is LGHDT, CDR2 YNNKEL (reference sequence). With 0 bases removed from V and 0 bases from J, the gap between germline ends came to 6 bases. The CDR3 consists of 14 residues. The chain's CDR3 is CASSQDPSSYEQYF. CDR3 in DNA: TGTGCCAGCAGCCAAGATCCTAGCTCCTACGAGCAGTACTTC.

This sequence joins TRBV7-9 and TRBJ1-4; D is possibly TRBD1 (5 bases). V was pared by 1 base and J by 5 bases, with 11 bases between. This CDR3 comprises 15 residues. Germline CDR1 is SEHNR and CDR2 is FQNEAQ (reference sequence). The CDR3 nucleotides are TGTGCCAGCAGCTTAGGGGGGGTCCTCAATGAAAAACTGTTTTTT. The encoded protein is CASSLGGVLNEKLFF.

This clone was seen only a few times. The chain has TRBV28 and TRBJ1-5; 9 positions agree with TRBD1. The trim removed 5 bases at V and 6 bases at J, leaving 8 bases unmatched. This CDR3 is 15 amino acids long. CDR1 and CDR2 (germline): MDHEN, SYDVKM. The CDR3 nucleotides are TGTGCCAGCAGTCCTCGGACAGGGGTGGGTCAGCCCCAGCATTTT. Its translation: CASSPRTGVGQPQHF. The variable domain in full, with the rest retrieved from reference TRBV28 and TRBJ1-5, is DVKVTQSSRYLVKRTGEKVFLECVQDMDHENMFWYRQDPGLGLRLIYFSYDVKMKEKGDIPEGYSVSREKKERFSLILESASTNQTSMYLCASSPRTGVGQPQHFGDGTRLSIL.

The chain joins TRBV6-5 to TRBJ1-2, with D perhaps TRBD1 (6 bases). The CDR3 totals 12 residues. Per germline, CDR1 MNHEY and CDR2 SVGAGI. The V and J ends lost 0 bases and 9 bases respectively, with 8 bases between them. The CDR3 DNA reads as TGTGCCAGCAGTTACTCGGACAGCCGCTACACCTTC. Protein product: CASSYSDSRYTF.

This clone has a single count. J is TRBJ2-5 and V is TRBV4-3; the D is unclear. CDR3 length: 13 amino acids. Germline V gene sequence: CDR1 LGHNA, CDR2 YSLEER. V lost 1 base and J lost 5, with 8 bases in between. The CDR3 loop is CASSQGRWETQYF. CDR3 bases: TGCGCCAGCAGCCAAGGCCGCTGGGAGACCCAGTACTTC.

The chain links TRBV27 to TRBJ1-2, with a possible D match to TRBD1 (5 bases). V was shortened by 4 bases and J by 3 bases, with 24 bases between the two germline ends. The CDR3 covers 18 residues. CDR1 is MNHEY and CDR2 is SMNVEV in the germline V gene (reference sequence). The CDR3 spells CASSSSWGRGGIYYGYTF. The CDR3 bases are TGTGCCAGCAGTTCCTCGTGGGGGAGGGGAGGGATTTACTATGGCTACACCTTC.

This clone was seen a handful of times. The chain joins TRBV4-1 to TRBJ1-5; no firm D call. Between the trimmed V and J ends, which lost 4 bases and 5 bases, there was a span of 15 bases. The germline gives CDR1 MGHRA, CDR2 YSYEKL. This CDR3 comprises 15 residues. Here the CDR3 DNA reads TGCGCCAGCAGCCCCCTCCCCGGGCTCCATCAGCCCCAGCATTTT. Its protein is CASSPLPGLHQPQHF.

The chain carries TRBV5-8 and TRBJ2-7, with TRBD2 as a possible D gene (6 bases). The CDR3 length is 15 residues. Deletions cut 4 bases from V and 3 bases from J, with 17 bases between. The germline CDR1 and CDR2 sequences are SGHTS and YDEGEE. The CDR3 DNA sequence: TGTGCCAGCAGCCCAGTCGGGGGTTCCAACTACGAGCAGTACTTC. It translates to CASSPVGGSNYEQYF.

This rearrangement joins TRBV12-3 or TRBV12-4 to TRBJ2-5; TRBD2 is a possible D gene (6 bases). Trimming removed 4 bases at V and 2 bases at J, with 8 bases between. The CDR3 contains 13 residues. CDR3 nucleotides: TGTGCCAGCAGTTGGACTACTCAAGAGACCCAGTACTTC. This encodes CASSWTTQETQYF.

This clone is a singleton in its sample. The CDR3 here is CAISDSGEMNTEAFF. The CDR3 coding sequence is TGTGCCATCAGTGACTCAGGAGAAATGAACACTGAAGCTTTCTTT. The rearrangement links TRBV10-3 to TRBJ1-1, with D uncertain. CDR3 length: 15 amino acids. The V gene lost 3 bases and the J gene lost 0 bases, with 11 bases spanning the gap. Germline V gene sequence: CDR1 ENHRY, CDR2 SYGVKD.

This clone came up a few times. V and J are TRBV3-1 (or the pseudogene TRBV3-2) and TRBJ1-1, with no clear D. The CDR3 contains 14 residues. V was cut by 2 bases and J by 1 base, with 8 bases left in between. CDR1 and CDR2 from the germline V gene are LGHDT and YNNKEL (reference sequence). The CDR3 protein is CASSQKFGNTEAFF. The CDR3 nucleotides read TGTGCCAGCAGCCAAAAGTTCGGGAACACTGAAGCTTTCTTT.

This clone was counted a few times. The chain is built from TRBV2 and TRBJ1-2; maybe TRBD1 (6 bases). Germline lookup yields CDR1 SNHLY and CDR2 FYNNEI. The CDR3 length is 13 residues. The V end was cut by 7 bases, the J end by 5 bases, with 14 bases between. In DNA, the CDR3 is TGTGCCAGCAAGTATAGGGGGGATTATGGCTACACCTTC. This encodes CASKYRGDYGYTF.

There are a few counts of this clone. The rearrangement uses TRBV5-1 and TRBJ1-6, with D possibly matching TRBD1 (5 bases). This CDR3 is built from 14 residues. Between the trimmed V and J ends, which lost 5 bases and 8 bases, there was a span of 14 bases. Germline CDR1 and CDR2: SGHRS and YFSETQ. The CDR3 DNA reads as TGCGCCAGCAGGTCTCCAGGGAGCCATTCACCCCTCCACTTT. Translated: CASRSPGSHSPLHF.

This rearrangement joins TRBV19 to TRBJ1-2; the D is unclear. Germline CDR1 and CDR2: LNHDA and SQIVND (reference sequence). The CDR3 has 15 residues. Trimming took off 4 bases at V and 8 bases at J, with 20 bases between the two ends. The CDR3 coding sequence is TGTGCCAGTAGTACCGCCTATACTACATCTCGGGGCTACACCTTC. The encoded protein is CASSTAYTTSRGYTF.